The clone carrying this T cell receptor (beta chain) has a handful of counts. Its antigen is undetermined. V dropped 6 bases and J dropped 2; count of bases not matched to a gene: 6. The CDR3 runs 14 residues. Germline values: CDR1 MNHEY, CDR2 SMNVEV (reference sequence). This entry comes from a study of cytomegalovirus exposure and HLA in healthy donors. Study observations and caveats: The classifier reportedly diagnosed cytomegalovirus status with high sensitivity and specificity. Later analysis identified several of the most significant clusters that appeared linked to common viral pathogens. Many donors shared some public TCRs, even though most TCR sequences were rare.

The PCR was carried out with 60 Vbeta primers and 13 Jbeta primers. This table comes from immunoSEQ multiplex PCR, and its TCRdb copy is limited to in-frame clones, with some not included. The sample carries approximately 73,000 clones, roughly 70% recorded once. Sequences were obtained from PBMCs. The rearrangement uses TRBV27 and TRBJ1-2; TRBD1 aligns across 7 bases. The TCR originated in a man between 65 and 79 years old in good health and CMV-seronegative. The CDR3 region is CASSQGGQNYGYTF. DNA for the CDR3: TGTGCCAGCAGCCAAGGGGGACAGAACTATGGCTACACCTTC.